This T cell receptor (beta chain) was retrieved from a study of regulatory T cells in long-lasting Graves disease. Looking at the study overall: Over 5 years on antithyroid drugs plus positive TSH receptor antibodies marked Graves' disease as persistent. Study observations and caveats: Graves' patients with persistent disease showed TCR diversity lower than patients newly diagnosed.

Described time point: persistent/refractory GD, antithyroid drugs over 5 years with positive TRAb. Extracted PBMC RNA gave rise to the TCR library. Building the TCR beta libraries relied on iRepertoire HTBI primers, and CDR3 regions underwent Arm-PCR. Using its own MiXCR run on the multiplex PCR reads, TCRdb lists one record per CDR3 protein. The table lists approximately 440,000 distinct CDR3 sequences, 20% to 30% of them singletons. V was clipped by 3 bases and J by 5 bases; unmatched bases: 9. Germline V gene sequence: CDR1 MDHEN, CDR2 SYDVKM. This CDR3 is 16 amino acids long. This clonotype occurred a few times. Its antigen is unidentified.

The sample was peripheral blood mononuclear cells (PBMCs), taken when the disease was refractory, from a patient treated with antithyroid drugs. This sequence joins TRBV28 and TRBJ2-2; 7 positions agree with TRBD1. The sequence came from a female donor with Graves disease. The CDR3 DNA reads TGTGCCAGCAGTTTGCCACGACAGGGTGGGACCGGGGAGCTGTTTTTT. Protein product: CASSLPRQGGTGELFF.